This T cell receptor (beta chain) was sequenced during a study of OX40 agonist ivuxolimab in advanced cancers. The study in broad terms: Ivuxolimab was a fully human IgG2 agonistic monoclonal antibody targeting the costimulatory receptor OX40 (CD134). The point of sequencing TCRbeta in the periphery was to test whether ivuxolimab changed TCR sequence diversity and drove clonal T-cell expansion. Patients were allowed to have had prior anti-PD-1, anti-PD-L1 or anti-CTLA-4 therapy, and 40% of the dose-escalation patients had been treated with checkpoint inhibitors. The monotherapy dose-escalation portion (N ≈ 52 patients) of the phase I ivuxolimab trial is reported in the paper. In the dose-escalation cohort, 82.7% of patients were male, and the mean age was approximately 60 years, with a range of about 23 to 90. Partial responses were achieved by three dose-escalation patients, of whom one had hepatocellular carcinoma and two had cutaneous melanoma. Intravenous ivuxolimab was administered to patients every 2 weeks at six dose levels: 0.01, 0.1, 0.3, 1.5, 3 and 10 mg/kg. Of the roughly 52 dose-escalation patients, hepatocellular carcinoma was present in about 20, melanoma in approximately 15, renal cell carcinoma in 9 and head and neck cancer in 9.

Results the study describes overall, beyond this receptor: After ivuxolimab, CD8+ T cells had more expanded clones than CD4+ T cells on average. Low levels of normalized T-cell clonal expansion were also shown by some nonresponding patients. In the 0.1-3.0 mg/kg groups, partial responders had among the lowest normalized peripheral clonal expansion, particularly in CD8+ T cells. Clonal expansion of both CD4+ and CD8+ blood T cells was observed from baseline to week 6 at doses 0.1 to 3.0 mg/kg. Antigen specificity was not determined for the clonally expanded peripheral T cells.

A note on this clone: Its antigen remains undetermined. Base qualities are not recorded, but no much larger clone differs from it by a single base.

For sequencing of the TCRbeta CDR3 region, genomic DNA was extracted from the sorted cells. TCRbeta CDR3 regions were sequenced using the immunoSEQ Assay. The immuneACCESS repertoire file appears here via TCRdb, limited to in-frame rearrangements. These files lack a portion of the clones; in checked studies, under half of the deficit traces to unresolved V genes, and the cause of the others is not known. The sample profile shows about 73,000 clones; around nine tenths of them were found once. Of the sample, roughly 0.54% is held by the ten largest clones. The germline V gene provides CDR1 KGHSH and CDR2 LQKENI. The germline V and J ends show losses of 5 bases and 0 bases respectively, and no gene match explains 7 bases of the junction. The CDR3 sequence holds 15 residues, the cysteine and phenylalanine included. The retained sequence is limited to the CDR3, 45 bases, with the frame set at the first base.

Patients with autoimmune disease history or receiving systemic immunosuppression were excluded from the trial. Peripheral blood for TCR sequencing was collected from all dose cohorts at baseline, on cycle 4 day 1, and on cycle 7 day 1. The samples were taken from a phase I, first-in-human, multicenter, open-label dose-escalation trial of ivuxolimab. Adults with locally advanced or metastatic head and neck squamous cell, hepatocellular, melanoma or renal cell carcinoma were enrolled in the trial. Before TCR sequencing, CD4+ T cells and CD8+ T cells from peripheral blood were sorted into separate populations.

This receptor chain uses TRBV18 and TRBJ2-7; TRBD1 matches 7 bases in the middle. The sequences come from CD4+ or CD8+ T cells sorted from blood, collected in a trial of the OX40 agonist ivuxolimab. This sequence was found in an adult with an advanced solid tumor such as melanoma, head and neck, liver or kidney cancer. The CDR3 reads as follows: CASSASGQDSYEQYF. Here is the DNA: TGTGCCAGCTCAGCGAGCGGACAGGACTCCTACGAGCAGTACTTC. Extended through the reference TRBV18 and TRBJ2-7 proteins, this CDR3 yields the full variable domain: NAGVMQNPRHLVRRRGQEARLRCSPMKGHSHVYWYRQLPEEGLKFMVYLQKENIIDESGMPKERFSAEFPKEGPSILRIQQVVRGDSAAYFCASSASGQDSYEQYFGPGTRLTVT.